This T cell receptor (beta chain) was identified during a study of blood T cell repertoires in COVID-19. Across the whole study: The analysed material was cDNA or gDNA that came from T cells, B-cell-depleted T cells, or PBMCs.

The CDR3 totals 16 residues. Germline CDR1 and CDR2: SNHLY and FYNNEI. The V and J ends lost 5 bases and 13 bases, in that order; junction bases with no gene match: 15. Produced via immunoSEQ multiplex PCR; TCRdb's table is partial and in-frame only. The data contain around 99,000 clones, approximately 85% of them seen just once; the ten biggest clones take up 15% to 20%. The origin of this receptor is a woman of 80 years or more with active or convalescent COVID-19. This chain joins TRBV2 and TRBJ2-7; 15 bases line up with TRBD2. What was sequenced was peripheral blood. CDR3 bases: TGTGCCAGCAGTCCGGGGGGGGGACTAGCGGGAGGAAGGCCTTACTTC. The encoded protein is CASSPGGGLAGGRPYF.